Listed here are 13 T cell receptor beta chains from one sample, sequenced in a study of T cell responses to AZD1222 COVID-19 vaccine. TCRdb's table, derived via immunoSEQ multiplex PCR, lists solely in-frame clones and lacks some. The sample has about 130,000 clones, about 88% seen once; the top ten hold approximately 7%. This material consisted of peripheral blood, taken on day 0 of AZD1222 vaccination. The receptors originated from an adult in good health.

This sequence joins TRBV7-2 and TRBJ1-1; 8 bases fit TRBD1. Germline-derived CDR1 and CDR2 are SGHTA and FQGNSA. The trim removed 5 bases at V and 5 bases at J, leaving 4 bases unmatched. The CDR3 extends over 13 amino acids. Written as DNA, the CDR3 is TGTGCCAGCAGCAAGGACAGGGTGACTGAAGCTTTCTTT. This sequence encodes CASSKDRVTEAFF.

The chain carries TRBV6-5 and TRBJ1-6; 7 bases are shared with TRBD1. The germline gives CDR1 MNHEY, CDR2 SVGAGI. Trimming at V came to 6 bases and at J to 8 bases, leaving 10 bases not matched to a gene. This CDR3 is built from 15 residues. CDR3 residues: CASSPPTGNHSPLHF. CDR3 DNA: TGTGCCAGCAGCCCCCCGACAGGGAACCATTCACCCCTCCACTTT.

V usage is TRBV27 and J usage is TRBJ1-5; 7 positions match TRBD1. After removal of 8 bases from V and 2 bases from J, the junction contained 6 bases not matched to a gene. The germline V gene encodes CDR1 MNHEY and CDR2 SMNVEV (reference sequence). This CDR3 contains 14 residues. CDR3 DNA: TGTGCCAGCTGCAGGGGGGCAGGCAATCAGCCCCAGCATTTT. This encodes CASCRGAGNQPQHF.

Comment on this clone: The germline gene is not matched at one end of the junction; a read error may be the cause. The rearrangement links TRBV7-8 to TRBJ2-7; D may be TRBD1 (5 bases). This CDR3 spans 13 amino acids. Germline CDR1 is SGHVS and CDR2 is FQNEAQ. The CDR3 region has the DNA TGTGCCAGCAACTTAGACAGACCCTACGAGCAGTACTTC. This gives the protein CASNLDRPYEQYF. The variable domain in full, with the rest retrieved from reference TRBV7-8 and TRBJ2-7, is GAGVSQSPRYKVAKRGQDVALRCDPISGHVSLFWYQQALGQGPEFLTYFQNEAQLDKSGLPSDRFFAERPEGSVSTLKIQRTQQEDSAVYLCASNLDRPYEQYFGPGTRLTVT.

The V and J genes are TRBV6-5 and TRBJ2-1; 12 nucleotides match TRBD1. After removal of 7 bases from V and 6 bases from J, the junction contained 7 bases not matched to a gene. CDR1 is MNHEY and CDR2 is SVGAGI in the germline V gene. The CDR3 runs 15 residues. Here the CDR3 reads CASNRDRGLGNEQFF. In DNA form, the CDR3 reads TGTGCCAGCAATCGGGACAGGGGGCTTGGCAATGAGCAGTTCTTC.

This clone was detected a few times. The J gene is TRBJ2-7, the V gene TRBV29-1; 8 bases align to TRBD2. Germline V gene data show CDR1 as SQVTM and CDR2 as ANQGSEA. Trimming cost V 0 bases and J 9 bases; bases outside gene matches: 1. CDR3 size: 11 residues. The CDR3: CSVEESGGQYF. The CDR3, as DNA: TGCAGCGTTGAAGAGAGCGGGGGGCAGTACTTC.

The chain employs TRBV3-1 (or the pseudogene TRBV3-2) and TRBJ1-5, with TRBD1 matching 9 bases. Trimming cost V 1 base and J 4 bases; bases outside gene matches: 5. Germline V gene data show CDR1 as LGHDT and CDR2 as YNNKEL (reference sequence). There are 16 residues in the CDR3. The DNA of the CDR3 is TGTGCCAGCAGCCAAGTAGGGACAGGGCTGAATCAGCCCCAGCATTTT. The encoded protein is CASSQVGTGLNQPQHF.

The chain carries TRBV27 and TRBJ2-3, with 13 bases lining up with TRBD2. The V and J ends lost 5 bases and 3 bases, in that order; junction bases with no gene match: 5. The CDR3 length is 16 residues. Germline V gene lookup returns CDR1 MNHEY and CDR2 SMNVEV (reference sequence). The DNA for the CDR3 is TGTGCCAGCAGTCTGACTAGCGGGAGGAGTACAGATACGCAGTATTTT. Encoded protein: CASSLTSGRSTDTQYF.

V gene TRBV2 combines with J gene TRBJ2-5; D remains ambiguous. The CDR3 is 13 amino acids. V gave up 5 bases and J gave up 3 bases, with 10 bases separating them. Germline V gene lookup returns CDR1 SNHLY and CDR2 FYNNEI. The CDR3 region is CASSPRGEETQYF. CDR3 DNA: TGTGCCAGCAGTCCCCGAGGAGAAGAGACCCAGTACTTC.

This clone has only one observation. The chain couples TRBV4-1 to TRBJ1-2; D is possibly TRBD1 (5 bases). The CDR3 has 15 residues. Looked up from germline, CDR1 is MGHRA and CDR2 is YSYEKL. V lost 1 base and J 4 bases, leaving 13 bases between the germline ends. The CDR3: CASSQVPAGSYGYTF. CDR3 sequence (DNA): TGCGCCAGCAGCCAAGTCCCGGCAGGGAGCTATGGCTACACCTTC.

The CDR3 sequence is CASSEPGQGAKRKYF. Written as DNA, the CDR3 is TGTGCCAGCAGTGAGCCGGGACAGGGGGCGAAGAGAAAGTACTTC. The chain carries TRBV2 and TRBJ2-7, with 12 bases aligning to TRBD1. The CDR3 has 15 amino acids. Germline loops: CDR1 SNHLY, CDR2 FYNNEI. V shed 3 bases, J shed 11 bases, and the junction held 11 bases outside the gene matches.

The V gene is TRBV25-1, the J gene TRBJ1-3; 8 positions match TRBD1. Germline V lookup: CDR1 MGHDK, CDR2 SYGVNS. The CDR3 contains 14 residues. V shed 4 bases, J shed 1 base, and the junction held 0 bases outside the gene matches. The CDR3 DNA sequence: TGTGCCAGCAGTGGACAGGGGTCTGGAAACACCATATATTTT. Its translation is CASSGQGSGNTIYF.

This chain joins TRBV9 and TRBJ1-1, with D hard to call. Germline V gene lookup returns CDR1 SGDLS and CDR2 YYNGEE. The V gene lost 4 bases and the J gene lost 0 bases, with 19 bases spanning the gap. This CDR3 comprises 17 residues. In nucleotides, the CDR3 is TGTGCCAGCAGCCCTCAAGTAGGTAAAAGGGTGAACACTGAAGCTTTCTTT. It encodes CASSPQVGKRVNTEAFF.